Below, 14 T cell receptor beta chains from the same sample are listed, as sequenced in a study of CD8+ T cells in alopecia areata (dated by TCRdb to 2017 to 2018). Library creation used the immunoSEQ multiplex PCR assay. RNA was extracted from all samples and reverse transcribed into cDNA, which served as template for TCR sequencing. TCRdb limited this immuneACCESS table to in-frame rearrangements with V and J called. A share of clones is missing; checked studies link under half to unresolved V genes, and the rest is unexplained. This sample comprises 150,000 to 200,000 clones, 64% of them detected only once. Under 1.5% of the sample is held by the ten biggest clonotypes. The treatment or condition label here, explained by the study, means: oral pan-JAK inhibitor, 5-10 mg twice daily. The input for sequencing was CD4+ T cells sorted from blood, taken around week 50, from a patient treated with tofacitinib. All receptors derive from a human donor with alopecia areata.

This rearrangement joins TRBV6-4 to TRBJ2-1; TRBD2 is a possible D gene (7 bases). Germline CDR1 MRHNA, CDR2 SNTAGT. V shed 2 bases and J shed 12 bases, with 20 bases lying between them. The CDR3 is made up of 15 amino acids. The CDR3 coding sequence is TGTGCCAGCAGTGACGGGGGGGCCCTCGGTTGGGTGCAGTTCTTC. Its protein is CASSDGGALGWVQFF.

This CDR3 reads CASASNTQYF. The CDR3 coding sequence is TGTGCCAGCGCCTCTAATACGCAGTATTTT. The chain uses TRBV7-9 and TRBJ2-3, with D hard to call. Germline values: CDR1 SEHNR, CDR2 FQNEAQ (reference sequence). CDR3 length: 10 residues. Trimming took off 8 bases at V and 7 bases at J, with 7 bases between the two ends.

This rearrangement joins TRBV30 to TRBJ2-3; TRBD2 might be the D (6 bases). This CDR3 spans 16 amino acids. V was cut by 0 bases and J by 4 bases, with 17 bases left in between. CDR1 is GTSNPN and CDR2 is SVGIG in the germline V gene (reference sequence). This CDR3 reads CAWSVRRAGGPDTQYF. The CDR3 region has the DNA TGTGCCTGGAGTGTAAGGCGAGCGGGCGGTCCAGATACGCAGTATTTT.

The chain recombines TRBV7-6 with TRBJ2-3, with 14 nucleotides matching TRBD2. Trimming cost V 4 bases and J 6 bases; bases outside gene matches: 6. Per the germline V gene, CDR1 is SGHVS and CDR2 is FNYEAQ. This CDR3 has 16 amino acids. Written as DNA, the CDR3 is TGTGCCAGCAGCTCGACTAGCGGGGGGGCGACGGATACGCAGTATTTT. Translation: CASSSTSGGATDTQYF.

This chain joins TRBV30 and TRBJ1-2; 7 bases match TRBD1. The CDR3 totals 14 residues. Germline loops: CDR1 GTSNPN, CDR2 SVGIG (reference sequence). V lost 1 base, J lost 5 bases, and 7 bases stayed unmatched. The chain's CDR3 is CAWSGRQGEYGYTF. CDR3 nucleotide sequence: TGTGCCTGGAGTGGGAGGCAGGGGGAATATGGCTACACCTTC.

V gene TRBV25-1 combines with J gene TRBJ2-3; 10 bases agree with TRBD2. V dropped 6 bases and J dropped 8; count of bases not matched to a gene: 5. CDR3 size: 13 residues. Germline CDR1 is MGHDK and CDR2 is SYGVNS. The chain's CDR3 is CASSLAGVSTQYF. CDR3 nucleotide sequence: TGTGCCAGCAGCCTAGCGGGGGTTTCTACGCAGTATTTT.

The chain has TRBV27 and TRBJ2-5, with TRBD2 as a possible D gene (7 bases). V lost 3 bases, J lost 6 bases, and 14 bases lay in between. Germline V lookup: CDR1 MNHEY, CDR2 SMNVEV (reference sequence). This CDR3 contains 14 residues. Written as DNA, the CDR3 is TGTGCCAGCAGTTTTTCGGGGGGCGAAAAGACCCAGTACTTC. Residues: CASSFSGGEKTQYF.

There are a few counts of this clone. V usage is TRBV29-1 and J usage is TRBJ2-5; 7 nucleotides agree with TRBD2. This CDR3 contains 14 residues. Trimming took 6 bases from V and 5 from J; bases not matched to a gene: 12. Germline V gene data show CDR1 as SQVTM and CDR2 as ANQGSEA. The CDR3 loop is CSVGSGAISETQYF. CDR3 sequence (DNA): TGCAGCGTCGGCAGCGGGGCCATCTCGGAGACCCAGTACTTC.

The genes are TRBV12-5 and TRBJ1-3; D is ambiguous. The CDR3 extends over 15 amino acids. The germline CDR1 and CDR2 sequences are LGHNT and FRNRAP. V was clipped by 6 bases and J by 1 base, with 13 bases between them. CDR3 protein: CASGLGVQSGNTIYF. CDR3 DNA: TGTGCTAGTGGCCTCGGGGTGCAGTCTGGAAACACCATATATTTT.

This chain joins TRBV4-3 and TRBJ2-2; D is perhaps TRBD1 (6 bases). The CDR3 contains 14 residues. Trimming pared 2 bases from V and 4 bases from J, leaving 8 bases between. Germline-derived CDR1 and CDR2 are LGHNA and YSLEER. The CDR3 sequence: CASSQQGFTGELFF. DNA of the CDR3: TGCGCCAGCAGCCAACAGGGGTTCACCGGGGAGCTGTTTTTT.

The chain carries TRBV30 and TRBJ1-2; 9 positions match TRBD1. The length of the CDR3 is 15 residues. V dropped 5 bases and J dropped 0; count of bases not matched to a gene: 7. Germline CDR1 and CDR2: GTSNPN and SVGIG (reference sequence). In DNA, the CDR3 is TGTGCCTGGGCCGGACAGGGGATTACTAACTATGGCTACACCTTC. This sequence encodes CAWAGQGITNYGYTF.

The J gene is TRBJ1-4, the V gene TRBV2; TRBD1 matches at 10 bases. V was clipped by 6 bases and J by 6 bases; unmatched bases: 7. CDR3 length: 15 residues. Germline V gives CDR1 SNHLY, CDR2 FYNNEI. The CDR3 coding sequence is TGTGCCAGCAGACGACAGGGGGCCCTCTATGAAAAACTGTTTTTT. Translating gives CASRRQGALYEKLFF.

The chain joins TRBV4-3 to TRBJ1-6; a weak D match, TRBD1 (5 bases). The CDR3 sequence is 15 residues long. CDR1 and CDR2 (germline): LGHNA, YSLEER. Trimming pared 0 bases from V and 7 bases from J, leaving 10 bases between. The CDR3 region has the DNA TGCGCCAGCAGCCAAGATCGAAAGGGGAATTCACCCCTCCACTTT. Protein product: CASSQDRKGNSPLHF.

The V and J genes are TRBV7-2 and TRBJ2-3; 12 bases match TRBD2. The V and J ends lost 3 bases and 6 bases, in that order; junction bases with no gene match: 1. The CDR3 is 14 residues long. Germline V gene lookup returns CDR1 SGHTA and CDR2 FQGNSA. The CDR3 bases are TGTGCCAGCAGCTTCGGACTAGCGGGGGATACGCAGTATTTT. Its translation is CASSFGLAGDTQYF.